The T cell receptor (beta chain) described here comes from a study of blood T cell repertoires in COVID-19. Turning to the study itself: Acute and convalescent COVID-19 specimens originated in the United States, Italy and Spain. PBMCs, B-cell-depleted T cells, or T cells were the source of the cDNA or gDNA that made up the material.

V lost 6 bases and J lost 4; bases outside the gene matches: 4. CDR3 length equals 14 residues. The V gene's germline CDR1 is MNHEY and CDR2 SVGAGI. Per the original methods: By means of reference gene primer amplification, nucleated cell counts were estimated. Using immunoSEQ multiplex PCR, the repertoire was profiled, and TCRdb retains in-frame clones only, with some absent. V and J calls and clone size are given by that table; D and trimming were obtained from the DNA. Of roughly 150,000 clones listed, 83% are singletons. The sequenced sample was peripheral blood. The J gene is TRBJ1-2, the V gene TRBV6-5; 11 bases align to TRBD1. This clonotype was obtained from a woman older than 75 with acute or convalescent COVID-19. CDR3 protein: CASRGTGGIYGYTF. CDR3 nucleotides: TGTGCCAGCAGGGGGACAGGGGGTATCTATGGCTACACCTTC.